The 19 T cell receptor beta chains reported below all come from one sample, sequenced in a study of blood T cell repertoires in COVID-19. The protocol was immunoSEQ multiplex PCR, while the TCRdb copy is restricted to in-frame clones and leaves out a portion. Here the sample spans about 69,000 clones, roughly 80% being singletons. Source material: peripheral blood. The receptors originated from a man aged 55 to 70 with acute or convalescent COVID-19.

This clone was observed a handful of times. V is TRBV4-1 and J is TRBJ1-1; D is unclear. CDR1 MGHRA and CDR2 YSYEKL come from the germline V gene. Trimming left V 7 bases short and J 0 bases short, with 9 bases between. This CDR3 spans 13 amino acids. CDR3 amino acids: CASNRGMNTEAFF. Here the CDR3 DNA reads TGCGCCAGCAACCGAGGGATGAACACTGAAGCTTTCTTT.

The V and J genes are TRBV9 and TRBJ1-2; 8 positions match TRBD1. The CDR3 runs to 16 residues. The V and J ends lost 0 bases and 1 base, in that order; junction bases with no gene match: 5. CDR1 is SGDLS and CDR2 is YYNGEE in the germline V gene. The CDR3 reads CASSVASTGGNYGYTF. CDR3 bases: TGTGCCAGCAGCGTAGCTTCTACAGGGGGTAACTATGGCTACACCTTC.

CDR3 nucleotide sequence: TGTGCCAGCAGTTCAGGGTCCCAGGGGGGGACCCAGTACTTC. Translation gives CASSSGSQGGTQYF. The genes are TRBV6-5 and TRBJ2-5; D may be TRBD1 (7 bases). Germline assignment: CDR1 MNHEY and CDR2 SVGAGI. The CDR3 extends over 14 amino acids. The ends were cut back, 4 bases at V and 7 bases at J, with 16 bases in the middle.

The V gene is TRBV3-1 (or the pseudogene TRBV3-2), the J gene TRBJ2-2; 7 nucleotides align to TRBD2. This CDR3 has 14 residues. V shed 0 bases and J 6 bases; nucleotides not matched to a gene: 1. Germline V gene data show CDR1 as LGHDT and CDR2 as YNNKEL (reference sequence). The CDR3 loop reads CASSQERGAGELFF. The CDR3 region has the DNA TGTGCCAGCAGCCAAGAACGGGGGGCCGGGGAGCTGTTTTTT.

This clone was counted only a few times. V and J are TRBV29-1 and TRBJ2-7; TRBD1 aligns across 7 bases. The CDR3 totals 15 residues. After removal of 3 bases from V and 4 bases from J, the junction contained 12 bases not matched to a gene. Germline V CDR1 and CDR2: SQVTM, ANQGSEA. CDR3 sequence reads: CSVDDAGTGEYEQYF. CDR3 nucleotides: TGCAGCGTTGATGATGCAGGTACAGGGGAATACGAGCAGTACTTC.

This rearrangement joins TRBV2 to TRBJ1-4, with D maybe TRBD1 (5 bases). The CDR3 contains 14 residues. Between the trimmed V and J ends, which lost 8 bases and 4 bases, there was a span of 14 bases. Germline V gene lookup returns CDR1 SNHLY and CDR2 FYNNEI. CDR3 amino acids: CASAVGGSNEKLFF. The CDR3 DNA reads as TGTGCCAGCGCCGTTGGGGGGAGTAATGAAAAACTGTTTTTT.

The V and J genes are TRBV7-3 and TRBJ2-5; 8 positions agree with TRBD2. The CDR3 is 16 residues long. Trimming took 5 bases from V and 4 from J; bases not matched to a gene: 12. Germline V gives CDR1 SGHTA, CDR2 FQGTGA. CDR3 amino acids: CASSPGGAGGGETQYF. The CDR3 DNA follows: TGTGCCAGCAGCCCCGGCGGGGCGGGGGGAGGAGAGACCCAGTACTTC.

The chain uses TRBV11-2 and TRBJ2-1, with 13 bases matching TRBD2. Germline trimming cut 6 bases from V and 4 bases from J; bases unmatched to any gene: 0. The CDR3 contains 14 residues. From germline, CDR1 is SGHAT and CDR2 FQNNGV. DNA for the CDR3: TGTGCCAGCAGACTAGCGGGGGGGTACAATGAGCAGTTCTTC. This sequence encodes CASRLAGGYNEQFF.

This clone came up once. The chain recombines TRBV5-1 with TRBJ1-1, with 7 bases fitting TRBD1. CDR3 length: 11 amino acids. The V gene's germline CDR1 is SGHRS and CDR2 YFSETQ. V lost 7 bases to trimming and J lost 7 bases; unmatched junction nucleotides: 4. The CDR3 coding sequence is TGCGCCAGCGGGGACAGCTTTGAAGCTTTCTTT. Translation gives CASGDSFEAFF. The variable domain in full, with the rest retrieved from reference TRBV5-1 and TRBJ1-1, is KAGVTQTPRYLIKTRGQQVTLSCSPISGHRSVSWYQQTPGQGLQFLFEYFSETQRNKGNFPGRFSGRQFSNSRSEMNVSTLELGDSALYLCASGDSFEAFFGQGTRLTVV.

This clone was seen once. This rearrangement joins TRBV19 to TRBJ2-3; D is possibly TRBD1 (6 bases). CDR3 size: 21 residues. V was cut by 4 bases and J by 0 bases, with 29 bases left in between. Germline V lookup: CDR1 LNHDA, CDR2 SQIVND (reference sequence). The CDR3 loop is CASSTKPGQGGLRVSTDTQYF. CDR3 bases: TGTGCCAGTAGTACCAAACCGGGACAAGGGGGATTACGCGTTAGCACAGATACGCAGTATTTT.

V usage is TRBV7-8 and J usage is TRBJ1-5; TRBD1 matches at 11 bases. Germline V gene data show CDR1 as SGHVS and CDR2 as FQNEAQ. The CDR3 is made up of 17 amino acids. Trimming took 2 bases from V and 6 from J; bases not matched to a gene: 9. DNA of the CDR3: TGTGCCAGCAGCTTACTTCCCGGGACAGGGGGAGGTCAGCCCCAGCATTTT. This codes for CASSLLPGTGGGQPQHF.

V and J are TRBV6-2 or TRBV6-3 and TRBJ1-1; the match to TRBD1 covers 7 bases. Germline V gene data show CDR1 as MNHEY and CDR2 as SVGEGT. J was trimmed by 1 base and V by 2 bases; bases with no gene match: 4. This CDR3 spans 15 amino acids. The CDR3 coding sequence is TGTGCCAGCAGTTACGCGGGACAGCGGAACACTGAAGCTTTCTTT. Protein product: CASSYAGQRNTEAFF.

The chain is built from TRBV5-4 and TRBJ2-7; the match to TRBD1 covers 10 bases. The CDR3 covers 15 residues. Trimming cost V 4 bases and J 4 bases; bases outside gene matches: 8. Germline values: CDR1 SGHNT, CDR2 YYREEE (reference sequence). The CDR3 sequence is CASSVRDRGLYEQYF. Written as DNA, the CDR3 is TGTGCCAGCAGCGTCCGGGACAGGGGATTATACGAGCAGTACTTC.

V usage is TRBV28 and J usage is TRBJ1-1; D possibly corresponds to TRBD1 (6 bases). The CDR3 has 11 amino acids. Germline CDR1 MDHEN, CDR2 SYDVKM. Trimming removed 6 bases from V and 11 bases from J, with 13 bases in between. CDR3 amino acids: CASSARRGAFF. DNA of the CDR3: TGTGCCAGCAGCGCAAGAAGGGGGGCTTTCTTT.

The chain uses TRBV10-3 and TRBJ2-2, with TRBD2 identical over 12 bases. V gave up 6 bases and J gave up 5 bases; unmatched junction bases: 10. The germline V gene has CDR1 ENHRY and CDR2 SYGVKD. The CDR3 spans 17 residues. As DNA, the CDR3 is TGTGCCATCAGCGGACCCCCTAGCGGGGGGGGTACCGGGGAGCTGTTTTTT. Protein: CAISGPPSGGGTGELFF.

The chain couples TRBV6-2 or TRBV6-3 to TRBJ2-7; a possible D gene is TRBD1 (5 bases). This CDR3 contains 19 residues. CDR1 MNHEY and CDR2 SVGEGT come from the germline V gene. Trimming shortened V by 0 bases and J by 0 bases, and 21 bases separated the two germline ends. The CDR3 nucleotides read TGTGCCAGCAGTTACTCGATAGGTCTTGGGGCACGGAGCTCCTACGAGCAGTACTTC. Translation gives CASSYSIGLGARSSYEQYF.

DNA for the CDR3: TGTGCCAGCAGCCTCCTTCAAGGGGGCGGCTATGGCTACACCTTC. Translating gives CASSLLQGGGYGYTF. The chain uses TRBV7-8 and TRBJ1-2; 7 nucleotides line up with TRBD1. The CDR3 is 15 amino acids. Losses at the gene ends were 5 bases for V and 4 bases for J; bases not matched to a gene: 10. In germline, CDR1 is SGHVS, CDR2 FQNEAQ.

This chain links TRBV5-8 with TRBJ2-4, with D maybe TRBD1 (5 bases). The germline gives CDR1 SGHTS, CDR2 YDEGEE. This CDR3 is 15 amino acids long. V dropped 2 bases and J dropped 1 base, with 10 bases sitting between them. In DNA, the CDR3 is TGTGCCAGCAGCTTCAAGGGGCTGGCCAAAAACATTCAGTACTTC. This sequence encodes CASSFKGLAKNIQYF.

This rearrangement joins TRBV7-7 to TRBJ2-5; weak D call: TRBD2 (6 bases). The CDR3 has 12 residues. Germline V gene lookup returns CDR1 SSHAT and CDR2 FNYEAQ (reference sequence). The CDR3 loop is CASGGKGETQYF. Written as DNA, the CDR3 is TGTGCTAGCGGCGGGAAGGGAGAGACCCAGTACTTC. Together with reference TRBV7-7 and TRBJ2-5, the CDR3 gives the full variable domain: GAGVSQSPRYKVTKRGQDVTLRCDPISSHATLYWYQQALGQGPEFLTYFNYEAQPDKSGLPSDRFSAERPEGSISTLTIQRTEQRDSAMYRCASGGKGETQYFGPGTRLLVL.